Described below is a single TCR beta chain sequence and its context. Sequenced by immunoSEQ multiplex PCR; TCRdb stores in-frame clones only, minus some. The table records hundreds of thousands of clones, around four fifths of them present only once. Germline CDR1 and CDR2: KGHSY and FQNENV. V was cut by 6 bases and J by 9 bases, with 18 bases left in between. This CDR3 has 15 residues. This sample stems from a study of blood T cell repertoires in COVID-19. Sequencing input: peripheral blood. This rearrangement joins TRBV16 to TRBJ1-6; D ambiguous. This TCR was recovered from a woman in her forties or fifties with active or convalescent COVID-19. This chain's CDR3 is CASRRVTGITSPLHF. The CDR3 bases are TGTGCCAGCAGACGCGTTACCGGGATTACTTCACCCCTCCACTTT.